This TCR beta chain was recorded in a study of shared clonotypes between healthy human individuals. Study-level findings and limits: An anticipated effect of sequencing depth on clonotype sharing among donors was recognized.

Trimming removed 2 bases from V and 0 bases from J, with 7 bases in between. Germline loops: CDR1 MNHEY, CDR2 SVGAGI. CDR3 length: 14 amino acids. As concerns this clone: Its antigen is still unknown. The sample contains more than one DNA sequence encoding this CDR3.

Researchers divided each subset's genomic DNA evenly across several immunoSEQ plates. The sorted-subset replicate PCRs were given 200 ng DNA, which is 30,000 or so T cell genomes. Clones were read by immunoSEQ multiplex PCR, and TCRdb kept only the in-frame ones, dropping some. The table has hundreds of thousands of clones, around 67% seen once. The chain combines TRBV6-5 with TRBJ1-1; D remains unclear. This clonotype was obtained from a woman in her thirties in good health. Material: memory CD4+ T cells sorted from blood. Stated subset: CD45RA-negative fraction. Here the CDR3 reads CASSYGRLNTEAFF. CDR3 nucleotides: TGTGCCAGCAGTTACGGACGGCTGAACACTGAAGCTTTCTTT.